This is a list of T cell receptor beta chains from one sample in a study of blood T cell repertoires in COVID-19. The repertoire was sequenced with immunoSEQ multiplex PCR; TCRdb's copy has only in-frame clones and lacks some. Of roughly 160,000 clones listed, 88% are singletons. Material for sequencing was peripheral blood. All receptors come from a man aged 60 to 75 with acute or convalescent COVID-19. Both conserved end residues are part of each CDR3. A D gene is named only where the DNA matches it firmly. Not all rows give a size; the values are once, few, many and, for expanded clones, a class.

J gene	V gene	clone size	CDR3 length	D gene	CDR3 protein	CDR3 DNA
TRBJ2-5	TRBV3-1/TRBV3-2	.	12	.	CASSRATETQYF	TGTGCCAGCAGCCGGGCCACGGAGACCCAGTACTTC
TRBJ2-3	TRBV11-3	.	15	.	CASSQTGSSTDTQYF	TGTGCCAGCAGCCAGACAGGCTCGAGCACAGATACGCAGTATTTT
TRBJ2-2	TRBV14	few	17	TRBD1	CASSRGQGAGVTGELFF	TGTGCCAGCAGCCGCGGACAGGGGGCCGGAGTCACCGGGGAGCTGTTTTTT
TRBJ2-1	TRBV18	.	13	TRBD2	CASLAGSYNEQFF	TGTGCCAGCTTAGCGGGATCCTACAATGAGCAGTTCTTC
TRBJ1-3	TRBV9	.	16	.	CASSTRPGREGNTIYF	TGTGCCAGCAGCACACGTCCCGGGAGAGAAGGAAACACCATATATTTT
TRBJ1-1	TRBV6-4	.	13	.	CASSDSTNTEAFF	TGTGCCAGCAGTGATTCCACAAACACTGAAGCTTTCTTT
TRBJ1-2	TRBV28	.	13	.	CASSKTTGYGYTF	TGTGCCAGCAGCAAAACTACGGGGTATGGCTACACCTTC
TRBJ1-2	TRBV6-5	.	13	TRBD1	CASSYRTGAGYTF	TGTGCCAGCAGTTACCGGACAGGGGCTGGCTACACCTTC
TRBJ1-2	TRBV3-1/TRBV3-2	few	14	.	CASSRTTPNYGYTF	TGTGCCAGCAGCCGAACTACCCCTAACTATGGCTACACCTTC
TRBJ2-5	TRBV5-8	.	14	TRBD1	CASSPHRGTETQYF	TGTGCCAGCAGCCCACACAGGGGAACCGAGACCCAGTACTTC
TRBJ2-2	TRBV12-5	.	15	.	CASANPGHQAGELFF	TGTGCTAGTGCTAATCCGGGACATCAGGCCGGGGAGCTGTTTTTT
TRBJ1-4	TRBV5-3	once	15	.	CARKLVRATNEKLFF	TGTGCCAGAAAACTTGTCAGGGCAACTAATGAAAAACTGTTTTTT
TRBJ1-5	TRBV12-3/TRBV12-4	.	12	.	CASTDTNQPQHF	TGTGCCAGCACCGACACCAATCAGCCCCAGCATTTT
TRBJ2-2	TRBV6-5	.	14	.	CASSARVNTGELFF	TGTGCCAGCAGCGCCAGGGTAAACACCGGGGAGCTGTTTTTT
TRBJ1-1	TRBV7-9	.	12	.	CASRAGVTEAFF	TGTGCCAGCAGGGCAGGGGTGACTGAAGCTTTCTTT
TRBJ1-3	TRBV11-2	once	19	TRBD1	CASSLTRTGGTLSGNTIYF	TGTGCCAGCAGCTTAACCCGGACAGGGGGTACCCTCTCTGGAAACACCATATATTTT
TRBJ2-2	TRBV9	.	18	.	CASSNSLGGRRPTGELFF	TGTGCCAGCAGCAACTCACTGGGGGGGCGTCGGCCCACCGGGGAGCTGTTTTTT
TRBJ2-5	TRBV5-1	few	13	.	CASSLSFQETQYF	TGCGCCAGCAGCTTGTCTTTCCAAGAGACCCAGTACTTC
TRBJ2-5	TRBV24-1	.	13	.	CATSEPGGETQYF	TGTGCCACCAGTGAGCCAGGGGGGGAGACCCAGTACTTC
TRBJ2-2	TRBV19	.	14	TRBD1	CASSGQGYTGELFF	TGTGCCAGTAGTGGACAGGGCTACACCGGGGAGCTGTTTTTT
TRBJ2-5	TRBV20-1	.	15	TRBD2	CSASSLAGAQETQYF	TGCAGTGCTAGTTCATTAGCGGGGGCACAAGAGACCCAGTACTTC
TRBJ2-3	TRBV7-2	once	16	TRBD2	CASSSGLAGGEDTQYF	TGTGCCAGCAGCTCCGGACTAGCGGGAGGGGAAGATACGCAGTATTTT
TRBJ2-7	TRBV5-1	.	16	TRBD2	CASSLEGGLAGEEQYF	TGCGCCAGCAGCTTGGAGGGCGGACTAGCGGGAGAAGAGCAGTACTTC
TRBJ2-3	TRBV9	.	15	.	CASSLGLFGTDTQYF	TGTGCCAGCAGCCTAGGACTATTTGGCACAGATACGCAGTATTTT
TRBJ2-5	TRBV19	.	15	TRBD1	CASSKQGTIQETQYF	TGTGCCAGTAGTAAACAGGGGACGATTCAAGAGACCCAGTACTTC
TRBJ1-1	TRBV5-4	.	14	TRBD1	CASGDRGEDTEAFF	TGTGCCAGCGGAGACAGGGGTGAGGACACTGAAGCTTTCTTT
TRBJ1-2	TRBV29-1	.	14	.	CSASETGANYGYTF	TGCAGCGCATCAGAGACGGGTGCTAACTATGGCTACACCTTC
TRBJ1-5	TRBV5-6	.	15	TRBD1	CASSGRDSRNQPQHF	TGTGCCAGCAGCGGCCGGGACAGCCGCAATCAGCCCCAGCATTTT
TRBJ2-5	TRBV5-4	.	13	.	CASSLTRRETQYF	TGTGCCAGCAGCTTAACTAGAAGGGAGACCCAGTACTTC
TRBJ2-6	TRBV3-1/TRBV3-2	.	17	TRBD1	CASSQRRQGSGANVLTF	TGTGCCAGCAGCCAAAGGAGACAGGGCTCTGGGGCCAACGTCCTGACTTTC
TRBJ2-1	TRBV11-1	.	16	.	CASSAVRRGHYNEQFF	TGTGCCAGCAGCGCCGTTAGGAGGGGCCACTACAATGAGCAGTTCTTC
TRBJ2-1	TRBV19	.	16	TRBD1	CASSRGTGGLSNEQFF	TGTGCCAGTAGTAGGGGGACAGGGGGCTTGAGCAATGAGCAGTTCTTC
TRBJ1-6	TRBV29-1	once	13	.	CSARDNFGSPLHF	TGCAGCGCCCGGGATAATTTTGGTTCACCCCTCCACTTT
TRBJ2-7	TRBV4-2	.	14	TRBD1	CASSQAGGSYEQYF	TGTGCCAGCAGCCAAGCAGGGGGCTCCTACGAGCAGTACTTC
TRBJ2-3	TRBV10-1	.	16	TRBD2	CASPPRAGGWTDTQYF	TGCGCCAGCCCCCCCCGGGCGGGAGGGTGGACAGATACGCAGTATTTT
TRBJ2-1	TRBV12-3/TRBV12-4	.	12	.	CASRQGWDEQFF	TGTGCCAGCAGGCAGGGGTGGGATGAGCAGTTCTTC
TRBJ1-1	TRBV2	.	14	.	CASSSGVMNTEAFF	TGTGCCAGCAGTTCGGGAGTCATGAACACTGAAGCTTTCTTT
TRBJ2-3	TRBV4-2	.	16	.	CASSQDPTGATDTQYF	TGTGCCAGCAGCCAAGATCCCACGGGAGCCACAGATACGCAGTATTTT